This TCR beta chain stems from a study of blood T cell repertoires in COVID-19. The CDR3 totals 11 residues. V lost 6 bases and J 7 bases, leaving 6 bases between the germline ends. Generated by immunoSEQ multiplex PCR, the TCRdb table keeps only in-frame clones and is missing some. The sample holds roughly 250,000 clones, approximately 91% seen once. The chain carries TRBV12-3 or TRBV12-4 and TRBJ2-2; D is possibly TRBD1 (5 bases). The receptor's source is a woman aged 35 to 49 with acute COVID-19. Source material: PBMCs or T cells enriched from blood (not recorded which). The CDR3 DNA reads TGTGCCAGCAGAAGGGGCGGGGAGCTGTTTTTT. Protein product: CASRRGGELFF.